This T cell receptor beta chain emerged from a study of shared clonotypes between healthy human individuals (dated by TCRdb to the early 2020s). Regarding the research as a whole: The cohort included a few men and a couple of women between 18 and 49 years of age. To estimate repertoire size and how much clonotype sharing occurs between individuals, the study deeply sequenced the blood TCR repertoires of 5 or 6 healthy adults. Between about 0.94 and 8.9 billion PBMCs per donor were obtained by leukapheresis. Different laboratories and diverse techniques were used to prepare libraries and sequence TCR repertoires, to increase sequencing depth and limit assay-specific biases. For each donor, CD4 naive and CD4 memory were each given three plates, CD8 naive was given two plates, and CD8 memory was given one plate. General study outcomes and caveats: Rarefaction of sorted-subset datasets indicated incomplete sequencing despite the large sequencing depth. Because the study included a small number of donors, the genetic and exposure-history diversity represented was limited. Estimated clonotype richness was generally larger for naive than for memory subsets. Compared with non-shared clonotypes, clonotypes shared by all four sorted-subset donors had higher generation probabilities. Sampling was restricted to blood, and TCR repertoires in tissues likely differ from the TCR repertoires found in blood. Pairwise subsampling led to the expectation that sequencing depth would affect the degree of clonotype sharing among donors. About 5% of naive CD4, more than 3% of naive CD8, approximately 2.2% of memory CD4, and approximately 0.4% of memory CD8 clonotypes were shared across several donors.

On this clone: Its specific antigen is unknown. Base qualities are missing; no much larger clone stands one base away.

TCR CDR3 regions were amplified from genomic DNA by multiplex PCR using the deep immunoSEQ assay. Extracted genomic DNA from each cell subset was spread evenly across all wells of several immunoSEQ 96-well plates, with each plate serving as a replicate. Each replicate PCR for sorted subsets received about 0.2 ug genomic DNA, equal to about 29,000 T cell genomes. The purified libraries were quantified using a Qubit 3.0 fluorometer, sized with a Bioanalyzer 2100, and then quantified again using the KAPA Library Quantification kit. Each immunoSEQ 96-well plate was sequenced on its own single-read 150-cycle Illumina NextSeq 550 flow cell. As for how the authors treated the data: Because only junctional sequences without quality scores were contained in the immunoSEQ output, filtering matching that applied to full-length reads could not be performed. Sequences were annotated with PyIR, a Python wrapper for IgBLAST v1.9, using IMGT germline references to assign V/J genes and CDR3. Reads were filtered out if the reads had weak V/J assignments (E-value above 1e-6), no CDR3, stop codons, out-of-frame junctions, or ambiguous translated residues. A V3J clonotype was defined by an identical inferred V gene, J gene, and CDR3 amino acid sequence. To compute the percentage overlap between repertoires, the number of shared unique clonotypes was divided by the size of the smaller repertoire. Three approaches were used to assess repertoire richness: RTK rarefaction, the Chao1 estimator, and Recon v2.1 estimates of unobserved clonotypes. For all TCRbeta clonotypes obtained by the gDNA method from a handful of donors, generation probabilities were computed with OLGA. TCRdb retrieved this table from immuneACCESS and kept in-frame rearrangements only. Not all clones are present; in checked studies, unresolved V genes account for under half, and no reason is known for the remainder. The V and J calls and the clone size are those of that table, but D and trimming were determined from the DNA. The table for this sample lists approximately 2.5 million clones; 85% to 95% of them were counted only once. Jointly, the top ten make up over 0.12% of the sample.

CDR3 length: 16 amino acids, cysteine to phenylalanine. The sequence is cut down to CDR3 DNA, 48 bases in frame from base 1. Trimming takes 2 bases off V and 2 bases off J; junction bases not matched to a gene: 8. The germline V gene yields SGHRS for CDR1 and YFSETQ for CDR2. Donors were healthy HIV-negative adults with no recently reported acute infections or vaccinations. Only Caucasian adults living in Nashville, Tennessee, USA were represented among the donors. CD4+ T cells were enriched by magnetic negative selection; naive cells were then positively selected on CD45RA, and the negative fraction formed the memory subset. Blood was collected by leukapheresis, and PBMCs were isolated by Ficoll-Histopaque density gradient centrifugation and then cryopreserved in liquid nitrogen vapor phase. Purity and quantity of every magnetically sorted T cell population were checked by analytical flow cytometry. Genomic DNA was isolated from every sorted fraction and measured by UV absorbance on a Nanodrop 2000c.

The V gene is TRBV5-1 and the J gene is TRBJ2-3, and 7 junctional nucleotides match TRBD1. The sequencing sample was made of naive CD4+ T cells sorted from blood. This specimen's cell subset or site label, per the study, means: CD45RA+ positively selected. The receptor comes from a man younger than 30 in good health. CDR3 reads: CASSLTLTGNTDTQYF. Read as DNA, the sequence is TGCGCCAGCAGCTTAACCTTGACAGGGAACACAGATACGCAGTATTTT.